A selection of T cell receptor beta chains follows, all from one sample in a study of T cells in Graves' hyperthyroidism and ophthalmopathy. TCRdb recomputed calls from the multiplex PCR reads with MiXCR, one row per CDR3 protein. This table has hundreds of thousands of distinct CDR3 sequences, around a sixth appearing once. Sequenced sample: blood. These receptors all stem from a woman between 18 and 29 years old with Graves' hyperthyroidism. The CDR3 runs from the conserved cysteine through the conserved F or W. Each record gives: V gene, J gene, D gene, clone size, CDR3 DNA, CDR3 protein. A D gene is named only where the DNA matches it firmly. Size values are once, few and many counts, or a class for expanded clones, and some rows have none.

V gene: TRBV25-1
J gene: TRBJ1-2
D gene: TRBD1
clone size: -
CDR3 DNA: TGTGCCAGCAGCCCTACAGGGGCCCTTGCTAACTATGGCTACACCTTC
CDR3 protein: CASSPTGALANYGYTF

V gene: TRBV5-6
J gene: TRBJ2-7
D gene: TRBD1
clone size: -
CDR3 DNA: TGTGCCAGCAGCTCCGGGACAGGCCTCTACGAGCAGTACTTC
CDR3 protein: CASSSGTGLYEQYF

V gene: TRBV11-3
J gene: TRBJ2-1
D gene: TRBD1
clone size: many
CDR3 DNA: TGTGCCAGCAGCTTATGGACAGGGGAATACAATGAGCAGTTCTTC
CDR3 protein: CASSLWTGEYNEQFF

V gene: TRBV6-1
J gene: TRBJ2-7
D gene: -
clone size: many
CDR3 DNA: TGTGCTAACTCGCCCGGGACTGATTCCTACGAGCAGTACTTC
CDR3 protein: CANSPGTDSYEQYF

V gene: TRBV5-1
J gene: TRBJ1-1
D gene: -
clone size: many
CDR3 DNA: TGCGCCAGCAGCTTTCTCGGGGACACTGAAGCTTTCTTT
CDR3 protein: CASSFLGDTEAFF

V gene: TRBV20-1
J gene: TRBJ1-2
D gene: -
clone size: many
CDR3 DNA: TGCAGTGCTAGAGATCGGGGACAACCGTATGGCTACACCTTC
CDR3 protein: CSARDRGQPYGYTF

V gene: TRBV7-9
J gene: TRBJ2-2
D gene: -
clone size: many
CDR3 DNA: TGTGCCAGCAGCTTGTTCCCGCGGAAGAACACCGGGGAGCTGTTTTTT
CDR3 protein: CASSLFPRKNTGELFF

V gene: TRBV12-3/TRBV12-4
J gene: TRBJ2-1
D gene: TRBD2
clone size: -
CDR3 DNA: TGTGCCAGCAGATCGACTAGCGGGAGGGCCGTGGGGGACCCCGGGGAGCAGTTCTTC
CDR3 protein: CASRSTSGRAVGDPGEQFF

V gene: TRBV20-1
J gene: TRBJ1-1
D gene: -
clone size: many
CDR3 DNA: TGCAGTGCTAGAGATAATCTGAGAGGAATTACAGCTTTCTTT
CDR3 protein: CSARDNLRGITAFF

V gene: TRBV19
J gene: TRBJ2-3
D gene: TRBD2
clone size: few
CDR3 DNA: TGTGCCAGTAGTATTGGGCGGGAGGGCACAGATACGCAGTATTTT
CDR3 protein: CASSIGREGTDTQYF

V gene: TRBV20-1
J gene: TRBJ1-5
D gene: -
clone size: many
CDR3 DNA: TGCAGTGCTCACGGGGGCAGCAATCAGCCCCAGCATTTT
CDR3 protein: CSAHGGSNQPQHF

V gene: TRBV5-1
J gene: TRBJ2-3
D gene: -
clone size: -
CDR3 DNA: TGCGCCAGCAGGCGGGCGGGAAACACAGATACGCAGTATTTT
CDR3 protein: CASRRAGNTDTQYF

V gene: TRBV20-1
J gene: TRBJ2-7
D gene: TRBD2
clone size: many
CDR3 DNA: TGCAGTGCTAAGGGGCTAGCGGGATTTGAGCAGTACTTC
CDR3 protein: CSAKGLAGFEQYF